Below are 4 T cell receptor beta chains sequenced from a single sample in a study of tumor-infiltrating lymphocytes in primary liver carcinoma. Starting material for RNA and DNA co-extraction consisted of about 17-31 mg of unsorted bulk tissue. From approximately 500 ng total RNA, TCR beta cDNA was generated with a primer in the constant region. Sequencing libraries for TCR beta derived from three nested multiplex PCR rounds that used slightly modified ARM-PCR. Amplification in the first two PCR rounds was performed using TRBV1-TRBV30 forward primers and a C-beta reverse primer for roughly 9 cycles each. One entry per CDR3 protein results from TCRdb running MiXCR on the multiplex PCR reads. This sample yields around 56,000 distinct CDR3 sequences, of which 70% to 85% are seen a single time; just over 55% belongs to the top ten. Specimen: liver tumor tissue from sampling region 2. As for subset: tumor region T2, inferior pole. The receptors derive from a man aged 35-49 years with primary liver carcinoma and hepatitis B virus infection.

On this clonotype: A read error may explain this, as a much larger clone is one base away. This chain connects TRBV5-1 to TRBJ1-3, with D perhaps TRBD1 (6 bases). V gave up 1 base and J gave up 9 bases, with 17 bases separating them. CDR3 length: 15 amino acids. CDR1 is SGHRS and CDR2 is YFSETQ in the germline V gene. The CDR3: CASSLWLQGTSTIYF. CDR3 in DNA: TGCGCCAGCAGCTTGTGGTTACAGGGTACAAGCACCATATATTTT.

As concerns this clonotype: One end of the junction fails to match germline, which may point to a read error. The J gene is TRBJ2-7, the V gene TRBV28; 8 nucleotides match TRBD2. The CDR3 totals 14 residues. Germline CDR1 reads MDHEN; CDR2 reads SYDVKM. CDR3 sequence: CTSSFLAGNNEQYF. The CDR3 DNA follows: TGTACCAGCAGTTTTCTAGCGGGCAACAACGAGCAGTACTTC.

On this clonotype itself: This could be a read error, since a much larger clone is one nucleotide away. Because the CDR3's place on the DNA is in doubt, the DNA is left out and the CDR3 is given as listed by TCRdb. The CDR3 sequence: CDSSFGDGATKYF. The chain carries TRBV9 and TRBJ2-7; TRBD1 reflects the table's D call only, with no check against the DNA. The V gene's germline CDR1 is SGDLS and CDR2 YYNGEE. The CDR3 is 13 residues long, ends included.

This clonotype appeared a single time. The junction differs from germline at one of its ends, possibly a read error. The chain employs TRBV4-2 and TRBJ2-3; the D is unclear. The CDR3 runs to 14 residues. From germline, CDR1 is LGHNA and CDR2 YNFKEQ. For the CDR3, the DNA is TGTGCCAGCAGCCAAGAGACTGGCGGAGATACACAGTATTTT. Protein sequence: CASSQETGGDTQYF.